The entry below gives a single T cell receptor (beta chain) sequence along with its context. CDR3 length: 16 residues. V shed 4 bases and J shed 4 bases, with 17 bases lying between them. CDR1 and CDR2 (germline): SGHAT, FQNNGV. This sample was included in a study of OX40 agonist ivuxolimab in advanced cancers. TCRdb's copy holds only in-frame clones and misses some; the assay was immunoSEQ multiplex PCR. The profile shows about 75,000 clones, more than 90% of them singletons. The chain joins TRBV11-2 to TRBJ2-1; D is tentatively TRBD1 or TRBD2 (6 bases each). The source material was CD4+ or CD8+ T cells sorted from blood, sampled in a trial of the OX40 agonist ivuxolimab. The clonotype originates from an adult with an advanced solid tumor such as melanoma, head and neck, liver or kidney cancer. The CDR3 sequence is CASSSHRRGSYNEQFF. CDR3 nucleotide sequence: TGTGCCAGCAGCTCCCACCGGAGGGGGTCTTACAATGAGCAGTTCTTC.